A single sample is the source of the 15 T cell receptor beta chains below, sequenced in a study of vaccination effects on CD4 cells after COVID-19. No antigen is known for these receptors. Peptide-pool stimulation followed by sequencing identified expanded antigen-specific CD4+ clonotypes in the ViraFEST assay. Isolation of CD4+ T cells took place after more than 9 days of culture. Vaccinated participants had no history of SARS-CoV-2 infection and tested negative for nucleocapsid antibodies. Produced via immunoSEQ multiplex PCR; TCRdb's table is partial and in-frame only. The table shows some 77,000 clones, with approximately 70% occurring only once. Specimen: CD4+ T cells from PBMCs cultured with HCoV-OC43 spike peptides, collected before COVID-19 vaccination. Indicated subset: HCoV-OC43 spike overlapping peptide pool stimulation. The receptors were sampled from a human donor who received a COVID-19 vaccine.

The chain links TRBV6-6 to TRBJ1-3, with a tentative D call TRBD1 (5 bases). The V and J ends lost 2 bases and 0 bases respectively, with 11 bases between them. The V gene's germline CDR1 is MNHNY and CDR2 SVGAGI (reference sequence). This CDR3 spans 16 amino acids. This CDR3 is CASSYAQASSGNTIYF. The CDR3 region has the DNA TGTGCCAGCAGTTACGCACAGGCTAGCTCTGGAAACACCATATATTTT.

The CDR3 is CASSPQGSSYEQYV. The CDR3 coding sequence is TGCGCCAGCAGCCCGCAGGGTTCGTCCTACGAGCAGTACGTC. The V gene is TRBV5-1, the J gene TRBJ2-7; possible D gene TRBD1, 5 bases. The CDR3 extends over 14 amino acids. Trimming pared 4 bases from V and 1 base from J, leaving 12 bases between. Germline values: CDR1 SGHRS, CDR2 YFSETQ.

The chain recombines TRBV19 with TRBJ1-2, with D hard to call. CDR1 and CDR2 (germline): LNHDA, SQIVND (reference sequence). This CDR3 spans 14 amino acids. Trimming took off 7 bases at V and 8 bases at J, with 20 bases between the two ends. The CDR3 protein is CASTLDRRPEGYTF. DNA of the CDR3: TGTGCCAGTACTCTGGACCGCCGCCCGGAAGGCTACACCTTC. Using reference TRBV19 and TRBJ1-2 for the parts outside the CDR3, the full variable domain is DGGITQSPKYLFRKEGQNVTLSCEQNLNHDAMYWYRQDPGQGLRLIYYSQIVNDFQKGDIAEGYSVSREKKESFPLTVTSAQKNPTAFYLCASTLDRRPEGYTFGSGTRLTVV.

The gene calls are TRBV19 and TRBJ2-3; TRBD1 is a possible D gene (6 bases). The CDR3 is 17 residues long. Trimming left V 4 bases short and J 2 bases short, with 19 bases between. CDR1 is LNHDA, CDR2 SQIVND, per germline (reference sequence). The CDR3 region has the DNA TGTGCCAGTAGTAACCCGACAGGAGAATATATCACAGATACGCAGTATTTT. Amino acid sequence: CASSNPTGEYITDTQYF.

V usage is TRBV19 and J usage is TRBJ1-5; D gene ambiguous. This CDR3 contains 13 residues. Trimming took off 0 bases at V and 9 bases at J, with 9 bases between the two ends. Germline lookup yields CDR1 LNHDA and CDR2 SQIVND (reference sequence). CDR3 nucleotide sequence: TGTGCCAGTAGTATAGATTCTGGTGGGCCCCAGCATTTT. Protein: CASSIDSGGPQHF.

In DNA, the CDR3 is TGCAGTGCTAGTACGGGGGGTACAGATACGCAGTATTTT. This translates into CSASTGGTDTQYF. The J gene is TRBJ2-3, the V gene TRBV20-1, with 7 bases aligning to TRBD2. CDR1 and CDR2 (germline): DFQATT, SNEGSKA (reference sequence). This CDR3 region has 13 residues. The junction had 3 bases not matched to a gene; V was cut back by 3 bases and J by 3 bases.

In this sample, this clone turned up once. The chain links TRBV7-9 to TRBJ1-1; weak D call: TRBD1 (6 bases). The CDR3 runs 14 residues. CDR1 and CDR2 from the germline V gene are SEHNR and FQNEAQ (reference sequence). V gave up 7 bases and J gave up 8 bases, with 20 bases separating them. As DNA, the CDR3 is TGTGCCAGCACCCACGAGGGGGGGCAGGCGGAAGCTTTCTTT. Translated: CASTHEGGQAEAFF.

The sample holds a few counts of this clone. V is TRBV4-1 and J is TRBJ2-5, with TRBD2 identical over 8 bases. Germline CDR1 and CDR2: MGHRA and YSYEKL. V gave up 0 bases and J gave up 2 bases; unmatched junction bases: 8. CDR3 length equals 17 residues. CDR3 residues: CASSQDRGGGRQETQYF. CDR3 bases: TGCGCCAGCAGCCAAGATAGGGGCGGGGGGAGACAAGAGACCCAGTACTTC.

CDR3 protein: CASTLQSNSPLHF. The CDR3, as DNA: TGTGCCAGCACCCTTCAATCGAATTCACCCCTCCACTTT. V and J are TRBV12-3 or TRBV12-4 and TRBJ1-6; D remains unclear. With 7 bases removed from V and 7 bases from J, the gap between germline ends came to 11 bases. The CDR3 has 13 amino acids.

The genes are TRBV28 and TRBJ2-2; D call uncertain. Germline assignment: CDR1 MDHEN and CDR2 SYDVKM. The CDR3 loop spans 14 amino acids. The germline V and J ends were trimmed by 3 bases and 2 bases, with 7 bases remaining between them. This CDR3 is CASSFSLNTGELFF. The CDR3 DNA sequence: TGTGCCAGCAGTTTCTCACTCAACACCGGGGAGCTGTTTTTT.

In DNA, the CDR3 is TGTGCCAGCAGTAGGGCCAGCTCTGGAAACACCATATATTTT. Translation: CASSRASSGNTIYF. V and J are TRBV2 and TRBJ1-3, with unresolved D. This CDR3 comprises 14 residues. In germline, CDR1 is SNHLY, CDR2 FYNNEI. The germline V and J ends were trimmed by 5 bases and 0 bases, with 8 bases remaining between them.

The chain employs TRBV7-8 and TRBJ1-1; D remains ambiguous. V dropped 6 bases and J dropped 3 bases, with 23 bases sitting between them. The CDR3 runs to 17 residues. Per the germline V gene, CDR1 is SGHVS and CDR2 is FQNEAQ. CDR3 in DNA: TGTGCCAGCAGTATCCCTATTGCCGGGCCTGGGGACACTGAAGCTTTCTTT. Translated: CASSIPIAGPGDTEAFF.

The genes are TRBV2 and TRBJ2-5, with TRBD2 matching over 8 bases. Germline V gives CDR1 SNHLY, CDR2 FYNNEI. Trimming took 5 bases from V and 10 from J; bases not matched to a gene: 9. This CDR3 is built from 13 residues. Written as DNA, the CDR3 is TGTGCCAGCAGTAGCGGGGGCCCCTCACTCCAGTACTTC. It specifies CASSSGGPSLQYF.

This clone has only a few counts. The chain joins TRBV20-1 to TRBJ2-7, with 7 bases lining up with TRBD1. Germline loops: CDR1 DFQATT, CDR2 SNEGSKA (reference sequence). CDR3 size: 11 residues. With 6 bases clipped from V and 6 bases from J, the junction kept 5 bases outside the gene matches. In DNA form, the CDR3 reads TGCAGTGCCCAGGGGACAGCCGAGCAGTACGTC. This sequence encodes CSAQGTAEQYV.

The CDR3 DNA sequence: TGTGCCAGCAGCTTGGTCGCGGGGAATGAGCAGTTCTTC. Residues: CASSLVAGNEQFF. The J gene is TRBJ2-1, the V gene TRBV5-6; a possible D gene is TRBD2 (6 bases). The V gene's germline CDR1 is SGHDT and CDR2 YYEEEE. Deletions cut 0 bases from V and 7 bases from J, with 8 bases between. The CDR3 runs 13 residues.